Each of the 7 T cell receptor beta chains below was sequenced from the same sample in a study of OX40 agonist ivuxolimab in advanced cancers. Generated by immunoSEQ multiplex PCR, the TCRdb table keeps only in-frame clones and is missing some. This table holds about 79,000 clones, about 90% found once. Sequenced material: CD4+ or CD8+ T cells sorted from blood, taken in a trial of the OX40 agonist ivuxolimab. The receptor source for this set is an adult with an advanced solid tumor such as melanoma, head and neck, liver or kidney cancer.

In DNA form, the CDR3 reads TGTGCCAGCAGCTTAGACAGGGTGACAGATACGCAGTATTTT. It encodes CASSLDRVTDTQYF. The V call is TRBV5-4, the J call TRBJ2-3, with TRBD1 identical over 7 bases. The CDR3 is made up of 14 amino acids. The trim removed 2 bases at V and 3 bases at J, leaving 3 bases unmatched. CDR1 is SGHNT and CDR2 is YYREEE in the germline V gene (reference sequence).

The chain employs TRBV11-3 and TRBJ2-3; TRBD2 aligns across 7 bases. Germline V gives CDR1 SGHNT, CDR2 YENEEA. There are 19 residues in the CDR3. The junction had 18 bases not matched to a gene; V was cut back by 2 bases and J by 4 bases. Written as DNA, the CDR3 is TGTGCCAGCAGCTTATATCTTGGCGGGAGCCCCTTAGCGGCAGATACGCAGTATTTT. Its translation is CASSLYLGGSPLAADTQYF.

The V and J genes are TRBV30 and TRBJ2-7, with TRBD2 identical over 7 bases. J lost 6 bases, V lost 2 bases, and 7 bases had no gene match. CDR1 and CDR2 (germline): GTSNPN, SVGIG (reference sequence). The CDR3 spans 13 residues. The CDR3 reads CAWSREARSEQYF. CDR3 nucleotides: TGTGCCTGGAGTCGGGAGGCCCGTTCCGAGCAGTACTTC.

This clone showed up just a few times. The chain combines TRBV27 with TRBJ1-2; no firm D call. The CDR3 is 13 amino acids. V was cut by 3 bases and J by 0 bases, with 5 bases left in between. Germline assignment: CDR1 MNHEY and CDR2 SMNVEV (reference sequence). CDR3 region: CASSFGPNYGYTF. The CDR3 nucleotides read TGTGCCAGCAGTTTTGGTCCTAACTATGGCTACACCTTC.

Here the CDR3 DNA reads TGCGCCAGCAGCCAAGACAGGGGGGACTATGGCTACACCTTC. Protein sequence: CASSQDRGDYGYTF. The chain employs TRBV4-3 and TRBJ1-2; 7 bases agree with TRBD1. CDR3 length: 14 residues. CDR1 and CDR2 from the germline V gene are LGHNA and YSLEER. The V gene end was trimmed by 0 bases and the J gene end by 3 bases; junction bases not matched to a gene: 1.

The chain employs TRBV28 and TRBJ2-2, with TRBD1 identical over 9 bases. V dropped 5 bases and J dropped 4; count of bases not matched to a gene: 11. The CDR3 is 17 residues long. CDR1 MDHEN and CDR2 SYDVKM come from the germline V gene. In DNA form, the CDR3 reads TGTGCCAGCAGTAGGAGGGGACAGGGCCGAACCACCGGGGAGCTGTTTTTT. Amino acid sequence: CASSRRGQGRTTGELFF.

V is TRBV9 and J is TRBJ2-4, with TRBD1 matching over 8 bases. The CDR3 spans 15 residues. CDR1 SGDLS and CDR2 YYNGEE come from the germline V gene. Germline trimming cut 1 base from V and 1 base from J; bases unmatched to any gene: 1. The CDR3 sequence is CASSVQGAAKNIQYF. The CDR3 coding sequence is TGTGCCAGCAGCGTACAGGGGGCGGCCAAAAACATTCAGTACTTC.